This is a list of T cell receptor beta chains from one sample in a study of cytomegalovirus exposure and HLA in healthy donors. Repertoires were generated with immunoSEQ multiplex PCR, while TCRdb's copy carries only in-frame clones and drops some. The sample shows about 180,000 clones, more than 60% of them seen only once. Sequenced input: PBMCs. These receptors all come from a woman aged 60-75 years in good health and CMV-seropositive. The CDR3 runs from the conserved cysteine through the conserved F or W. The order of the fields is CDR3 DNA, CDR3 protein, V gene, D gene, clone size, J gene. The D gene is left open where the match is weak. Only part of the rows carry a size: once, few, many, or a class if the clone is expanded.

CDR3 DNA: TGTGCCAGCAGATTACAGGGGGATGAAAAACTGTTTTTT
CDR3 protein: CASRLQGDEKLFF
V gene: TRBV28
D gene: TRBD1
clone size: -
J gene: TRBJ1-4

CDR3 DNA: TGTGCCAGCAGTGAACTCTTACAGGGTATTCTTGGCTACACCTTC
CDR3 protein: CASSELLQGILGYTF
V gene: TRBV6-1
D gene: -
clone size: few
J gene: TRBJ1-2

CDR3 DNA: TGTGCCTGGAGTATAAGGACAGGGTATTCCTACGAGCAGTACTTC
CDR3 protein: CAWSIRTGYSYEQYF
V gene: TRBV30
D gene: TRBD1
clone size: -
J gene: TRBJ2-7

CDR3 DNA: TGTGCCAGCAGTGTTGACAGGCCCGAGGCTGGAAACACCATATATTTT
CDR3 protein: CASSVDRPEAGNTIYF
V gene: TRBV6-1
D gene: -
clone size: -
J gene: TRBJ1-3

CDR3 DNA: TGTGCCAGAAGCGGTAGCAACTTC
CDR3 protein: CARSGSNF
V gene: TRBV5-3
D gene: -
clone size: -
J gene: TRBJ2-7

CDR3 DNA: TGTGCCAGCAGCTTAGGGTCCCGCTCAGGGGATGAGCAGTTCTTC
CDR3 protein: CASSLGSRSGDEQFF
V gene: TRBV7-3
D gene: -
clone size: once
J gene: TRBJ2-1

CDR3 DNA: TGTGCCAGCAGCTTGACTAGCGGGAACGCCTACAATGAGCAGTTCTTC
CDR3 protein: CASSLTSGNAYNEQFF
V gene: TRBV7-3
D gene: TRBD2
clone size: -
J gene: TRBJ2-1

CDR3 DNA: TGTGCCAGCAGCTTAGGACAGGGCACTGAAGCTTTCTTT
CDR3 protein: CASSLGQGTEAFF
V gene: TRBV7-6
D gene: TRBD1
clone size: -
J gene: TRBJ1-1

CDR3 DNA: TGTGCCAGCAGCTCACTAGCCGGGGGAAAACTGTTTTTT
CDR3 protein: CASSSLAGGKLFF
V gene: TRBV7-9
D gene: -
clone size: -
J gene: TRBJ1-4

CDR3 DNA: TGTGCCAGTATCCCGGGACAGGGGGCCGGAACGCAGTATTTT
CDR3 protein: CASIPGQGAGTQYF
V gene: TRBV18
D gene: TRBD1
clone size: once
J gene: TRBJ2-3

CDR3 DNA: TGTGCCAGCAGCATCAGGGGGGCAACTAATGAAAAACTGTTTTTT
CDR3 protein: CASSIRGATNEKLFF
V gene: TRBV5-8
D gene: TRBD1
clone size: -
J gene: TRBJ1-4

CDR3 DNA: TGCGCCAGCAGCATCGGGACTAGCGGCTACGAGCAGTACTTC
CDR3 protein: CASSIGTSGYEQYF
V gene: TRBV5-1
D gene: TRBD2
clone size: -
J gene: TRBJ2-7

CDR3 DNA: TGTGCCAGCAGCTTAGCGTCATCTGCGGGAGCGAGGACCGGGGAGCTGTTTTTT
CDR3 protein: CASSLASSAGARTGELFF
V gene: TRBV7-8
D gene: TRBD2
clone size: -
J gene: TRBJ2-2

CDR3 DNA: TGTGCCAGCAGTTCGTCATCGGCGGGGGGCTTCTACAATGAGCAGTTCTTC
CDR3 protein: CASSSSSAGGFYNEQFF
V gene: TRBV7-3
D gene: TRBD2
clone size: -
J gene: TRBJ2-1

CDR3 DNA: TGCGCCAGCAGCTTAGGAGGGTGGAATGAAAAACTGTTTTTT
CDR3 protein: CASSLGGWNEKLFF
V gene: TRBV5-1
D gene: -
clone size: -
J gene: TRBJ1-4

CDR3 DNA: TGTGCCAGCAGCTTGCCCTACAGGGCTGGGGCCAACGTCCTGACTTTC
CDR3 protein: CASSLPYRAGANVLTF
V gene: TRBV5-5
D gene: -
clone size: few
J gene: TRBJ2-6

CDR3 DNA: TGTGCCAGCAGCTCGGGACAGGGATCCTACGAGCAGTACTTC
CDR3 protein: CASSSGQGSYEQYF
V gene: TRBV2
D gene: TRBD1
clone size: few
J gene: TRBJ2-7

CDR3 DNA: TGTGCCAGCAGCTTGTGGTCTGGGGGAGGGGTCAATCAGCCCCAGCATTTT
CDR3 protein: CASSLWSGGGVNQPQHF
V gene: TRBV5-4
D gene: -
clone size: -
J gene: TRBJ1-5

CDR3 DNA: TGTGCCAGCAGTTTAGAAGACTTCACAGATACGCAGTATTTT
CDR3 protein: CASSLEDFTDTQYF
V gene: TRBV28
D gene: -
clone size: -
J gene: TRBJ2-3

CDR3 DNA: TGTGCCAGCAGCCAAGTGGCAGGGGAATACAATGAGCAGTTCTTC
CDR3 protein: CASSQVAGEYNEQFF
V gene: TRBV14
D gene: -
clone size: -
J gene: TRBJ2-1

CDR3 DNA: TGTGCCAGCAGAGGACAGAACACCGGGGAGCTGTTTTTT
CDR3 protein: CASRGQNTGELFF
V gene: TRBV7-2
D gene: -
clone size: -
J gene: TRBJ2-2

CDR3 DNA: TGTGCCAGCAGCTCCTCCCAAAGCGGTTCCTACGAGCAGTACTTC
CDR3 protein: CASSSSQSGSYEQYF
V gene: TRBV6-5
D gene: -
clone size: -
J gene: TRBJ2-7

CDR3 DNA: TGTGCCAGCTCATTAGGCGGGAAGAGGGATCAGCCCCAGCATTTT
CDR3 protein: CASSLGGKRDQPQHF
V gene: TRBV18
D gene: -
clone size: -
J gene: TRBJ1-5

CDR3 DNA: TGTGCCAGCTTAAATACAGGAACTAACTATGGCTACACCTTC
CDR3 protein: CASLNTGTNYGYTF
V gene: TRBV28
D gene: -
clone size: -
J gene: TRBJ1-2

CDR3 DNA: TGTGCCTGGAGTGGCGACAGACAGCTAAGTGGCTACACCTTC
CDR3 protein: CAWSGDRQLSGYTF
V gene: TRBV30
D gene: -
clone size: few
J gene: TRBJ1-2

CDR3 DNA: TGTGCCTGGAGGCCCCTGAGACAGGGAAATGAAAAACTGTTTTTT
CDR3 protein: CAWRPLRQGNEKLFF
V gene: TRBV30
D gene: TRBD1
clone size: -
J gene: TRBJ1-4

CDR3 DNA: TGTGCCAGCAGCTCAACACGACAGGCCTACACTGAAGCTTTCTTT
CDR3 protein: CASSSTRQAYTEAFF
V gene: TRBV5-4
D gene: -
clone size: once
J gene: TRBJ1-1

CDR3 DNA: TGTGCCAGCAGTTTATCGGCAGGGAATGGCTACACCTTC
CDR3 protein: CASSLSAGNGYTF
V gene: TRBV28
D gene: -
clone size: few
J gene: TRBJ1-2

CDR3 DNA: TGTGCCTGGAGTACCCCTCGGGGGGGGAAAGGCTACACCTTC
CDR3 protein: CAWSTPRGGKGYTF
V gene: TRBV30
D gene: -
clone size: -
J gene: TRBJ1-2

CDR3 DNA: TGTGCCAGCGGAACGGGACTGCGCACAGATACGCAGTATTTT
CDR3 protein: CASGTGLRTDTQYF
V gene: TRBV25-1
D gene: -
clone size: -
J gene: TRBJ2-3

CDR3 DNA: TGTGCCAGTAGTAAGGGGGCTACTAATGAAAAACTGTTTTTT
CDR3 protein: CASSKGATNEKLFF
V gene: TRBV19
D gene: TRBD1
clone size: -
J gene: TRBJ1-4

CDR3 DNA: TGTGCCAGCTCACCAGGGTTGGACAGGGTGAGCACAGATACGCAGTATTTT
CDR3 protein: CASSPGLDRVSTDTQYF
V gene: TRBV18
D gene: TRBD1
clone size: -
J gene: TRBJ2-3

CDR3 DNA: TGTGCCAGCAGTTTGGAGACGGGAGGCAACAATGAGCAGTTCTTC
CDR3 protein: CASSLETGGNNEQFF
V gene: TRBV28
D gene: TRBD2
clone size: -
J gene: TRBJ2-1

CDR3 DNA: TGTGCCAGCAGTTCCGGCGGGACCACAGATACGCAGTATTTT
CDR3 protein: CASSSGGTTDTQYF
V gene: TRBV28
D gene: -
clone size: -
J gene: TRBJ2-3

CDR3 DNA: TGCGCCAGCAGCGTTGCCGGGGGGCGAGGCACTGAAGCTTTCTTT
CDR3 protein: CASSVAGGRGTEAFF
V gene: TRBV5-1
D gene: -
clone size: -
J gene: TRBJ1-1

CDR3 DNA: TGTGCCAGCTCACGGGGACAGGGATACTACGAGCAGTACTTC
CDR3 protein: CASSRGQGYYEQYF
V gene: TRBV18
D gene: TRBD1
clone size: -
J gene: TRBJ2-7

CDR3 DNA: TGTGCCAGCAGCCAAGATAGGGAGCCCTATTCACCCCTCCACTTT
CDR3 protein: CASSQDREPYSPLHF
V gene: TRBV4-2
D gene: -
clone size: -
J gene: TRBJ1-6

CDR3 DNA: TGCACCAGCAGCCAGGAAAGGAGGCCGACTAGCGGGACAGATGAGCAGTACTTC
CDR3 protein: CTSSQERRPTSGTDEQYF
V gene: TRBV1
D gene: -
clone size: -
J gene: TRBJ2-7